This TCR beta chain was identified during a study of a mutant IDH1 vaccine in newly diagnosed glioma. The wider study: Administration of eight vaccinations to patients took place in weeks 1, 3, 5, 7, 11, 15, 19, 23.

Profiled with immunoSEQ multiplex PCR; TCRdb holds only in-frame clones, not every one. In the table there are about 72,000 clones, roughly 84% of which are singletons. Comments on this clone: Antigen specificity is unknown.

V lost 0 bases and J 4 bases, leaving 11 bases between the germline ends. The germline CDR1 and CDR2 sequences are SGDLS and YYNGEE. The CDR3 contains 15 residues. Time point meaning: week 23, last vaccination. Topical imiquimod accompanied each vaccine dose, which consisted of 300 ug of mutant IDH1 20-mer peptide. The source of this sequence is a man younger than 35 with glioma. The starting material was PBMCs, obtained from a glioma patient whose treatment included an IDH1 peptide vaccine. The chain combines TRBV9 with TRBJ2-1; D gene ambiguous. Written as DNA, the CDR3 is TGTGCCAGCAGCGTAGGCAGCTTACATTACAATGAGCAGTTCTTC. Translating it yields CASSVGSLHYNEQFF.